This T cell receptor beta chain was observed in a study of cytomegalovirus exposure and HLA in healthy donors. Both 60 Vbeta primers and 13 Jbeta primers went into the PCR. Assay used: immunoSEQ multiplex PCR; TCRdb lists only in-frame clones, some missing. The sample spans tens of thousands of clones; the ten largest clones claim approximately 1.6%. The CDR3 spans 16 residues. Germline CDR1 is SGHTA and CDR2 is FQGTGA. V was pared by 4 bases and J by 6 bases, with 12 bases of the junction left unmatched. As for this clone: What it binds is unknown.

Study-level findings and limits: The study labeled approximately 150 TCR beta chains cytomegalovirus-associated. TCR beta V- and J-gene trimming was later associated with a missense DCLRE1C variant. Being productive about 90% or about 30% of the time was typical of most TCR beta V segments in an earlier analysis. Prediction of most subjects' HLA-A and HLA-B alleles by TCR beta sequences was reportedly accurate.

The V call is TRBV7-3, the J call TRBJ1-2; 9 bases are shared with TRBD1. This clonotype was sampled from a woman under 40 in good health and CMV-seronegative. Sequenced sample: PBMCs. This CDR3 reads CASSSSPGQGLNGYTF. The CDR3 region has the DNA TGTGCCAGCAGCTCCTCTCCGGGACAGGGCCTGAATGGCTACACCTTC.